One and the same sample provided the 25 T cell receptor beta chains below, sequenced in a study of blood T cells in healthy people across ages. With a J-beta primer mix and a sample-barcoded 5' primer, a second PCR ran about 7 to 12 cycles. MiXCR, run by TCRdb on the 5' RACE reads, gives a single entry per CDR3 protein. In the table there are about 1.6 million distinct CDR3 sequences, 34% of which are singletons. The sample consisted of blood. These receptors were taken from a young woman in good health.

This clonotype came up a few times. The chain carries TRBV28 and TRBJ2-4; 7 bases match TRBD2. Trimming at V came to 1 base and at J to 5 bases, leaving 8 bases not matched to a gene. Germline V CDR1 and CDR2: MDHEN, SYDVKM. The CDR3 is 16 residues long. Written as DNA, the CDR3 is TGTGCCAGCAGTTTATCGCCTAGCGGAGGACAAAACATTCAGTACTTC. As protein: CASSLSPSGGQNIQYF. Full variable domain (remainder filled in from reference TRBV28 and TRBJ2-4): DVKVTQSSRYLVKRTGEKVFLECVQDMDHENMFWYRQDPGLGLRLIYFSYDVKMKEKGDIPEGYSVSREKKERFSLILESASTNQTSMYLCASSLSPSGGQNIQYFGAGTRLSVL.

This clonotype has a handful of counts. This chain connects TRBV20-1 to TRBJ1-2; the D gene is possibly TRBD1 (6 bases). The CDR3 contains 14 residues. Germline CDR1 DFQATT, CDR2 SNEGSKA (reference sequence). Trimming stripped 2 bases from V and 3 bases from J, with 13 bases between. The CDR3 region has the DNA TGCAGTGCTAGAAGGACAGAATGGGACTATGGCTACACCTTC. As protein: CSARRTEWDYGYTF.

V usage is TRBV20-1 and J usage is TRBJ2-1; 10 bases match TRBD2. Germline-derived CDR1 and CDR2 are DFQATT and SNEGSKA (reference sequence). The CDR3 consists of 17 residues. The J segment lost 1 base and the V segment lost 1 base, leaving 7 bases of the junction unmatched. Here the CDR3 DNA reads TGCAGTGCTAGAGCCCCAGCGGGAGGGCCTTCCTACAATGAGCAGTTCTTC. Translated: CSARAPAGGPSYNEQFF.

The rearrangement uses TRBV29-1 and TRBJ1-2, with 9 bases matching TRBD1. Germline trimming cut 2 bases from V and 7 bases from J; bases unmatched to any gene: 5. Germline V CDR1 and CDR2: SQVTM, ANQGSEA. This CDR3 has 13 amino acids. CDR3 DNA sequence: TGCAGCGTTGAACCCGGGACAGGGAGTGGCTACACCTTC. It codes for CSVEPGTGSGYTF.

The chain employs TRBV5-4 and TRBJ2-2; D perhaps matches TRBD2 (6 bases). The ends were cut back, 0 bases at V and 4 bases at J, with 13 bases in the middle. Per germline, CDR1 SGHNT and CDR2 YYREEE (reference sequence). There are 16 residues in the CDR3. CDR3 coding DNA: TGTGCCAGCAGCTTGGGGGGAGTCGGGGGCACCGGGGAGCTGTTTTTT. As protein: CASSLGGVGGTGELFF. Variable domain in full (rest from reference TRBV5-4 and TRBJ2-2): ETGVTQSPTHLIKTRGQQVTLRCSSQSGHNTVSWYQQALGQGPQFIFQYYREEENGRGNFPPRFSGLQFPNYSSELNVNALELDDSALYLCASSLGGVGGTGELFFGEGSRLTVL.

V usage is TRBV9 and J usage is TRBJ1-2; D is unclear. V was shortened by 2 bases and J by 6 bases, with 8 bases between the two germline ends. CDR1 is SGDLS and CDR2 is YYNGEE in the germline V gene. This CDR3 comprises 12 residues. The CDR3 DNA reads TGTGCCAGCAGCGTCTTAGGGCATGGCTACACCTTC. Protein product: CASSVLGHGYTF. The whole variable domain, remainder taken from reference TRBV9 and TRBJ1-2, is DSGVTQTPKHLITATGQRVTLRCSPRSGDLSVYWYQQSLDQGLQFLIQYYNGEERAKGNILERFSAQQFPDLHSELNLSSLELGDSALYFCASSVLGHGYTFGSGTRLTVV.

This clonotype turned up a few times. The rearrangement joins TRBV11-2 to TRBJ2-1, with D tentatively TRBD2 (6 bases). Germline V CDR1 and CDR2: SGHAT, FQNNGV. Trimming removed 7 bases from V and 6 bases from J, with 10 bases in between. This CDR3 region has 12 residues. CDR3 bases: TGTGCCAGCATCCACGGGGGCAATGAGCAGTTCTTC. Translation gives CASIHGGNEQFF.

This clonotype has a single count. J is TRBJ1-4 and V is TRBV12-3 or TRBV12-4; TRBD1 matches at 11 bases. Trimming took 5 bases from V and 0 from J; bases not matched to a gene: 8. This CDR3 is 18 amino acids long. This chain's CDR3 is CASSPRDRGFATNEKLFF. The DNA of the CDR3 is TGTGCCAGCAGTCCACGGGACAGGGGGTTTGCAACTAATGAAAAACTGTTTTTT.

The chain is built from TRBV21-1 and TRBJ2-1; whether TRBD1, the table's D call, matches the DNA was not checked. TRBV21-1 is a known pseudogene. This CDR3 is built from 16 residues. CDR3 sequence (DNA): TGTGCCAGCAGCCCGATGGACACGAGCTCCTACAATGAGCAGTTCTTC. It is translated as CASSPMDTSSYNEQFF.

This chain connects TRBV20-1 to TRBJ1-5; 8 bases are shared with TRBD1. CDR3 length: 14 residues. J was trimmed by 3 bases and V by 6 bases; bases with no gene match: 7. Germline loops: CDR1 DFQATT, CDR2 SNEGSKA (reference sequence). The CDR3 loop is CSAPRTGPNQPQHF. The CDR3 nucleotides read TGCAGTGCGCCACGGACAGGGCCCAATCAGCCCCAGCATTTT.

V usage is TRBV28 and J usage is TRBJ2-2; 9 bases are shared with TRBD1. From germline, CDR1 is MDHEN and CDR2 SYDVKM. The CDR3 totals 16 residues. Trimming at V came to 7 bases and at J to 5 bases, leaving 11 bases not matched to a gene. The CDR3 here is CASNADRGVGTGELFF. CDR3 nucleotides: TGTGCCAGCAACGCGGACAGGGGCGTAGGTACCGGGGAGCTGTTTTTT.

This clonotype was seen more than once but under ten times. In DNA form, the CDR3 reads TGCAGCGTCTGGACAGGGGATGGCTACACCTTC. Amino acids: CSVWTGDGYTF. The chain links TRBV29-1 to TRBJ1-2, with TRBD1 identical over 9 bases. The CDR3 runs 11 residues. The germline V gene encodes CDR1 SQVTM and CDR2 ANQGSEA. Unmatched junction bases numbered 2, after V lost 6 bases and J lost 6 bases.

The rearrangement joins TRBV7-2 to TRBJ1-2; no definite D call. V lost 1 base and J lost 2, with 14 bases in between. The V gene's germline CDR1 is SGHTA and CDR2 FQGNSA. The CDR3 has 16 residues. CDR3 in amino acids: CASSLESGRKNYGYTF. Here the CDR3 DNA reads TGTGCCAGCAGCTTAGAATCCGGACGCAAAAACTATGGCTACACCTTC.

The chain recombines TRBV3-1 with TRBJ2-7; a weak D match, TRBD1 (6 bases). Per germline, CDR1 LGHDT and CDR2 YNNKEL (reference sequence). V was clipped by 4 bases and J by 2 bases, with 12 bases between them. This CDR3 has 14 residues. CDR3 sequence: CASSLGQQTYEQYF. CDR3 nucleotide sequence: TGTGCCAGCAGCCTCGGACAGCAGACCTACGAGCAGTACTTC.

V is TRBV6-5 and J is TRBJ2-7, with 9 bases matching TRBD1. The CDR3 has 14 residues. The J segment lost 6 bases and the V segment lost 6 bases, leaving 9 bases of the junction unmatched. Looked up from germline, CDR1 is MNHEY and CDR2 is SVGAGI. CDR3 protein: CASRSYATGGEQYF. As DNA, the CDR3 is TGTGCCAGCAGGTCATACGCGACAGGGGGCGAGCAGTACTTC.

This chain joins TRBV29-1 and TRBJ1-1, with a possible D match to TRBD1 (6 bases). The germline gives CDR1 SQVTM, CDR2 ANQGSEA. The CDR3 has 14 amino acids. V lost 7 bases and J 3 bases, leaving 18 bases between the germline ends. CDR3 in amino acids: CSAYLRNRDTEAFF. The CDR3 DNA follows: TGCAGCGCATATCTAAGGAACAGGGACACTGAAGCTTTCTTT.

This sequence joins TRBV4-2 and TRBJ1-3; D is unclear. This CDR3 has 16 residues. Per the germline V gene, CDR1 is LGHNA and CDR2 is YNFKEQ. Trimming shortened V by 4 bases and J by 7 bases, and 20 bases separated the two germline ends. As DNA, the CDR3 is TGTGCCAGCAGCCCGGACCGAAGCGGAGTTGGCAACACCATATATTTT. Protein product: CASSPDRSGVGNTIYF.

The V call is TRBV7-9, the J call TRBJ2-4; perhaps TRBD1 as D (6 bases). The tail of the sequence fits TRBJ2-7 better, so the J call may be wrong. Per the germline V gene, CDR1 is SEHNR and CDR2 is FQNEAQ (reference sequence). The CDR3 is made up of 14 amino acids. The CDR3, as DNA: TGTGCCAGCAGCTTAGCGAGGACAGTCTACGAGCAGTACTTC. Protein: CASSLARTVYEQYF.

The chain recombines TRBV7-8 with TRBJ1-2; possible D gene TRBD1, 5 bases. V lost 0 bases to trimming and J lost 4 bases, with 9 bases between them. Germline V CDR1 and CDR2: SGHVS, FQNEAQ. The CDR3 is 14 amino acids. The CDR3 DNA is TGTGCCAGCAGCTTAGCCCAGGGTCCCTATGGCTACACCTTC. Protein: CASSLAQGPYGYTF.

This clonotype was detected a few times. The CDR3 DNA reads TGTGCCAGCAGTGAGGCAGGAGCTAGCACAGATACGCAGTATTTT. This translates into CASSEAGASTDTQYF. The J gene is TRBJ2-3, the V gene TRBV27; no reliable D call. From germline, CDR1 is MNHEY and CDR2 SMNVEV (reference sequence). V lost 5 bases, J lost 0 bases, and 12 bases lay in between. CDR3 length equals 15 residues.

The table lists this clonotype with a count of one. Its ends do not fully match the called genes, so a read error is possible. This chain uses TRBV5-1 with TRBJ1-4; D perhaps matches TRBD1 (5 bases). Germline V gene lookup returns CDR1 SGHRS and CDR2 YFSETQ. CDR3 length: 16 residues. CDR3 nucleotide sequence: TGCGCCAGCAGCCTCCACCACATTGGGGCTAATGAAAAACGGTTTTTT. Translating it yields CASSLHHIGANEKRFF. The whole variable domain, remainder taken from reference TRBV5-1 and TRBJ1-4, is KAGVTQTPRYLIKTRGQQVTLSCSPISGHRSVSWYQQTPGQGLQFLFEYFSETQRNKGNFPGRFSGRQFSNSRSEMNVSTLELGDSALYLCASSLHHIGANEKRFFGSGTQLSVL.

Only a few counts were recorded for this clonotype. The chain uses TRBV20-1 and TRBJ2-1; the D gene is possibly TRBD2 (6 bases). This CDR3 is 15 amino acids long. V was shortened by 7 bases and J by 4 bases, with 20 bases between the two germline ends. Germline-derived CDR1 and CDR2 are DFQATT and SNEGSKA (reference sequence). The DNA of the CDR3 is TGCAGTGTCAGGTCGGTAGCGGACAATTACAATGAGCAGTTCTTC. It is translated as CSVRSVADNYNEQFF.

J is TRBJ2-4 and V is TRBV7-9, with 11 bases matching TRBD2. Trimming at V came to 6 bases and at J to 0 bases, leaving 16 bases not matched to a gene. This CDR3 contains 20 residues. Germline-derived CDR1 and CDR2 are SEHNR and FQNEAQ (reference sequence). The CDR3 DNA sequence: TGTGCCAGCAGTTATAAACCCGGGACTAGCGGTACATTAGCCAAAAACATTCAGTACTTC. Its protein is CASSYKPGTSGTLAKNIQYF.

The chain recombines TRBV7-9 with TRBJ2-7, with 16 bases matching TRBD2. With the DNA end fitting TRBJ2-5 better, the J assignment may be wrong. Germline V gives CDR1 SEHNR, CDR2 FQNEAQ (reference sequence). The CDR3 consists of 18 residues. The CDR3 DNA reads TGTGCCAGCAGCTTAGGAGGGACTAGCGGGGGGGACGCGGAGACCCAGTACTTC. Translating gives CASSLGGTSGGDAETQYF.

This clonotype was detected only a few times. V usage is TRBV20-1 and J usage is TRBJ1-2, with D hard to call. The CDR3 spans 11 residues. Germline CDR1 and CDR2: DFQATT and SNEGSKA (reference sequence). V was clipped by 5 bases and J by 6 bases, with 10 bases between them. CDR3 nucleotides: TGCAGTGCTCCCTACGCCCATGGCTACACCTTC. Its translation: CSAPYAHGYTF.